These T cell receptor beta chains were read from a single sample in a study of blood T cell repertoires in COVID-19. Measured with immunoSEQ multiplex PCR; TCRdb has only the in-frame clones, and not every one. This table holds 400,000 or so clones, about 90% found once. Input material: peripheral blood. All receptors derive from a man aged 18 to 30 with COVID-19, enrolled during active disease. Both conserved end residues are part of each CDR3. Each record gives: clone size, V gene, D gene, J gene, CDR3 DNA, CDR3 protein. The D gene is left open where the match is weak. Only some rows state a clone size, as once, few, many or a class for expanded clones.

clone size: .
V gene: TRBV5-4
D gene: TRBD1
J gene: TRBJ1-3
CDR3 DNA: TGTGCCAGCAGCGGACACAGGGGGAACTCTGGAAACACCATATATTTT
CDR3 protein: CASSGHRGNSGNTIYF

clone size: .
V gene: TRBV11-3
D gene: TRBD2
J gene: TRBJ2-2
CDR3 DNA: TGTGCCACCTCGGCGGGGGGGCTTGCCGGGGAGCTGTTTTTT
CDR3 protein: CATSAGGLAGELFF

clone size: .
V gene: TRBV30
D gene: .
J gene: TRBJ1-1
CDR3 DNA: TGTGCCTGGGACCGGGACAATCTTCACACTGAAGCTTTCTTT
CDR3 protein: CAWDRDNLHTEAFF

clone size: .
V gene: TRBV19
D gene: .
J gene: TRBJ2-3
CDR3 DNA: TGTGCCAGTAGCACCTCGGACTGGACAGATACGCAGTATTTT
CDR3 protein: CASSTSDWTDTQYF

clone size: .
V gene: TRBV6-5
D gene: .
J gene: TRBJ1-6
CDR3 DNA: TGTGCCAGCAGTTACTTAGGGGCATATTCACCCCTCCACTTT
CDR3 protein: CASSYLGAYSPLHF

clone size: .
V gene: TRBV3-1/TRBV3-2
D gene: TRBD2
J gene: TRBJ2-1
CDR3 DNA: TGTGCCAGCAGCCCCGCTAGCGGGAGTCACGGTGAGCAGTTCTTC
CDR3 protein: CASSPASGSHGEQFF

clone size: .
V gene: TRBV6-5
D gene: .
J gene: TRBJ1-2
CDR3 DNA: TGTGCCAGCAGTTACTCAGTGCGGGGTGGCTACACCTTC
CDR3 protein: CASSYSVRGGYTF

clone size: .
V gene: TRBV6-5
D gene: .
J gene: TRBJ1-6
CDR3 DNA: TGTGCCAGCAGTTACGGCGACAGTAATTCACCCCTCCACTTT
CDR3 protein: CASSYGDSNSPLHF

clone size: .
V gene: TRBV11-3
D gene: .
J gene: TRBJ1-1
CDR3 DNA: TGTGCCAGCAGCGTAGGGGGGAGGGCTGAAGCTTTCTTT
CDR3 protein: CASSVGGRAEAFF

clone size: .
V gene: TRBV5-4
D gene: TRBD1
J gene: TRBJ1-1
CDR3 DNA: TGTGCCAGCAGCCTACGACAGGGAGGTCGGAACACTGAAGCTTTCTTT
CDR3 protein: CASSLRQGGRNTEAFF

clone size: .
V gene: TRBV25-1
D gene: .
J gene: TRBJ1-6
CDR3 DNA: TGTGCCAGCAGTGCACTCCTATATTCACCCCTCCACTTT
CDR3 protein: CASSALLYSPLHF

clone size: once
V gene: TRBV19
D gene: TRBD2
J gene: TRBJ2-6
CDR3 DNA: TGTGCCAGTAGTCTTGGACTAGCGGGTTCTACTGGGGCCAACGTCCTGACTTTC
CDR3 protein: CASSLGLAGSTGANVLTF